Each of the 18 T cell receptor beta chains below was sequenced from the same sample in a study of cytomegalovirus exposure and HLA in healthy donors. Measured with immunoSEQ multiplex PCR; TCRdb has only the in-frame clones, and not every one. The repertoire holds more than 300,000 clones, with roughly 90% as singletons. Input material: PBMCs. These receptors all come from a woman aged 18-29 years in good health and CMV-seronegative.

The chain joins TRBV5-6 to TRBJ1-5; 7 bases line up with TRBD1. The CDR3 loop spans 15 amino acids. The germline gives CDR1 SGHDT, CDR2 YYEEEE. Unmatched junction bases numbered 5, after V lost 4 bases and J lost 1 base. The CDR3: CASSLEGQSNQPQHF. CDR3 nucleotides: TGTGCCAGCAGCCTGGAGGGACAGAGCAATCAGCCCCAGCATTTT.

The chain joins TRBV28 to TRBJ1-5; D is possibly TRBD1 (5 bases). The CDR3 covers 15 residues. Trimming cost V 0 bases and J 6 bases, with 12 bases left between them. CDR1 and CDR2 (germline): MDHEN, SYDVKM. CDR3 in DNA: TGTGCCAGCAGTTTATGGGGGCAGGGAGGTCAGCCCCAGCATTTT. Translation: CASSLWGQGGQPQHF. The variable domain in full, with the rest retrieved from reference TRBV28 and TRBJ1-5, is DVKVTQSSRYLVKRTGEKVFLECVQDMDHENMFWYRQDPGLGLRLIYFSYDVKMKEKGDIPEGYSVSREKKERFSLILESASTNQTSMYLCASSLWGQGGQPQHFGDGTRLSIL.

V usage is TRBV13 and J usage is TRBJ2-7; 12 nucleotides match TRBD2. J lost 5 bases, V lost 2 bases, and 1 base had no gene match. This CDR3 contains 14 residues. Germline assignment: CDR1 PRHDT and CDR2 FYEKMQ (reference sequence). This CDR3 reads CASSLRTSGNEQYF. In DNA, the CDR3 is TGTGCCAGCAGCTTACGGACTAGCGGGAACGAGCAGTACTTC.

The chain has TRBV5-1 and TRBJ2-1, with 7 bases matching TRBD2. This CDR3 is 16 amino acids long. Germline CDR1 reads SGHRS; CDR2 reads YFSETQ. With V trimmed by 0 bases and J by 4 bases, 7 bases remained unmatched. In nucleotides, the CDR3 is TGCGCCAGCAGCTTGGAGCCTAGCGGCAAATACAATGAGCAGTTCTTC. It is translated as CASSLEPSGKYNEQFF.

This CDR3 is CASSEARLSEQFF. The CDR3, as DNA: TGTGCCAGCAGTGAAGCGCGACTTAGTGAGCAGTTCTTC. The rearrangement uses TRBV2 and TRBJ2-1; D is undetermined. Between the trimmed V and J ends, which lost 0 bases and 9 bases, there was a span of 9 bases. The V gene's germline CDR1 is SNHLY and CDR2 FYNNEI. The CDR3 contains 13 residues.

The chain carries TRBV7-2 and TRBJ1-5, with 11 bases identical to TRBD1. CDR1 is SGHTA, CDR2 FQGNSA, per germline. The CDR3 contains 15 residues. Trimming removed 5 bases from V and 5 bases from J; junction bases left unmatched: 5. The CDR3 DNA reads TGTGCCAGCAGCGCAGGACAGGGGGCTTATCAGCCCCAGCATTTT. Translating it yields CASSAGQGAYQPQHF.

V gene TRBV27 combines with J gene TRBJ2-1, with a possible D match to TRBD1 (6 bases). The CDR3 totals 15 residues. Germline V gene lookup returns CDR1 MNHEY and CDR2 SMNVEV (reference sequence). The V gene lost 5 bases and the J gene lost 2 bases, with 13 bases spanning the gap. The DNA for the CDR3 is TGTGCCAGCAGTCTCCAGGGGATCCCCTACAATGAGCAGTTCTTC. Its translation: CASSLQGIPYNEQFF.

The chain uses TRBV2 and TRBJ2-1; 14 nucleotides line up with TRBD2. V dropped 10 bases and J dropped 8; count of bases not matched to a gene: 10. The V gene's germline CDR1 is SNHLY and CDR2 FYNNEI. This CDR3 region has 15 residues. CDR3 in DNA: TGTGCCATCCCCCCGACTAGCGGGAGGGGGGATGAGCAGTTCTTC. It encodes CAIPPTSGRGDEQFF.

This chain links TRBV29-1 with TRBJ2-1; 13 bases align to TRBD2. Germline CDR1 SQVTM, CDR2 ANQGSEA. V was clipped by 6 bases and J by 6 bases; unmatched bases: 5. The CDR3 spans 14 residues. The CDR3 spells CSVAGLAGPNEQFF. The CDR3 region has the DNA TGCAGCGTGGCGGGACTAGCGGGGCCCAATGAGCAGTTCTTC.

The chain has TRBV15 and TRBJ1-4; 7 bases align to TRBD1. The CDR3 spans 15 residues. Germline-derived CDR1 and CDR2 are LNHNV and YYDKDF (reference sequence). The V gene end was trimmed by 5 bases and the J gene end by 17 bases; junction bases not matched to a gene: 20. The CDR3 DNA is TGTGCCACCAGCGGGACCGGGACAGCGACGACGCCCGCTTTTTTT. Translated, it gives CATSGTGTATTPAFF. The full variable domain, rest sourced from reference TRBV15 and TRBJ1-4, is DAMVIQNPRYQVTQFGKPVTLSCSQTLNHNVMYWYQQKSSQAPKLLFHYYDKDFNNEADTPDNFQSRRPNTSFCFLDIRSPGLGDTAMYLCATSGTGTATTPAFFGSGTQLSVL.

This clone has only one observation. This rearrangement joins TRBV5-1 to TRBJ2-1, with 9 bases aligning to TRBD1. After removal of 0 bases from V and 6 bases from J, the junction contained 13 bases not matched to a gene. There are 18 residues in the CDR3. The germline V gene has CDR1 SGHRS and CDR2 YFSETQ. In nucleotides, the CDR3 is TGCGCCAGCAGCTTGGGCGGGACAGGGCCCTCCAAGGGCAATGAGCAGTTCTTC. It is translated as CASSLGGTGPSKGNEQFF.

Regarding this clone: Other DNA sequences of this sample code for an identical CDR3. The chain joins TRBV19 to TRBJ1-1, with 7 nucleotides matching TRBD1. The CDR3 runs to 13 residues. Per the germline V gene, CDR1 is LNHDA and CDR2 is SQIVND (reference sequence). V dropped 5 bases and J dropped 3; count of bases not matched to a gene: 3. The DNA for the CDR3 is TGTGCCAGTAGTCGGGACAGAGACACTGAAGCTTTCTTT. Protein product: CASSRDRDTEAFF.

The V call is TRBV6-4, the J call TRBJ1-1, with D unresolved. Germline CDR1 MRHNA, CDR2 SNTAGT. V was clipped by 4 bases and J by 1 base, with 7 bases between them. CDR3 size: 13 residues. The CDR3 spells CASSVRSNTEAFF. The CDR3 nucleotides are TGTGCCAGCAGTGTACGGTCGAACACTGAAGCTTTCTTT.

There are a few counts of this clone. In DNA, the CDR3 is TGTGCCAGCAGCCGGTCTGACAGAAGCAATCAGCCCCAGCATTTT. It encodes CASSRSDRSNQPQHF. This chain connects TRBV5-5 to TRBJ1-5; TRBD1 might be the D (5 bases). The CDR3 length is 15 residues. V was shortened by 4 bases and J by 1 base, with 12 bases between the two germline ends. Germline CDR1 and CDR2: SGHKS and YYEKEE (reference sequence).

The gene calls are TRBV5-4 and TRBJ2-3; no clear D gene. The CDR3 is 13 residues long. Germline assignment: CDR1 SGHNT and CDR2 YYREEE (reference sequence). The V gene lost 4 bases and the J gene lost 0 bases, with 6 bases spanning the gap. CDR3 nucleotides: TGTGCCAGCAGCACGACTAGCACAGATACGCAGTATTTT. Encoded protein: CASSTTSTDTQYF. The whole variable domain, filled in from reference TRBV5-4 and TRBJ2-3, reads ETGVTQSPTHLIKTRGQQVTLRCSSQSGHNTVSWYQQALGQGPQFIFQYYREEENGRGNFPPRFSGLQFPNYSSELNVNALELDDSALYLCASSTTSTDTQYFGPGTRLTVL.

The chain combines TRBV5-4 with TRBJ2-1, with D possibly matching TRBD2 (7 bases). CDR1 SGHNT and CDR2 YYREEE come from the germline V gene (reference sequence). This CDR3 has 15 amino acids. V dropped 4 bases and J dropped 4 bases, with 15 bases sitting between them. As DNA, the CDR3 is TGTGCCAGCAGCCCGGAGGGGGAGGGATACAATGAGCAGTTCTTC. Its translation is CASSPEGEGYNEQFF.

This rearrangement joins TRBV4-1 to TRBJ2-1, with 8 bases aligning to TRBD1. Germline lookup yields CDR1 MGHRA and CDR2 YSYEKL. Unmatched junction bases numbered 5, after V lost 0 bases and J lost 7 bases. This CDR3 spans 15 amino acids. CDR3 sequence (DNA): TGCGCCAGCAGCCAAGAGACAGGGGTTTGGAATGAGCAGTTCTTC. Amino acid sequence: CASSQETGVWNEQFF.

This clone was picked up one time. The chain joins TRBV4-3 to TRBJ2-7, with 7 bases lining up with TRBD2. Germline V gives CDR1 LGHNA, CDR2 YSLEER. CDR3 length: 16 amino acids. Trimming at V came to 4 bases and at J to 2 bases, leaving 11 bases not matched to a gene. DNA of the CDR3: TGCGCCAGCAGCCGTGGGGCTAGCGGATATGCCTACGAGCAGTACTTC. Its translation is CASSRGASGYAYEQYF.